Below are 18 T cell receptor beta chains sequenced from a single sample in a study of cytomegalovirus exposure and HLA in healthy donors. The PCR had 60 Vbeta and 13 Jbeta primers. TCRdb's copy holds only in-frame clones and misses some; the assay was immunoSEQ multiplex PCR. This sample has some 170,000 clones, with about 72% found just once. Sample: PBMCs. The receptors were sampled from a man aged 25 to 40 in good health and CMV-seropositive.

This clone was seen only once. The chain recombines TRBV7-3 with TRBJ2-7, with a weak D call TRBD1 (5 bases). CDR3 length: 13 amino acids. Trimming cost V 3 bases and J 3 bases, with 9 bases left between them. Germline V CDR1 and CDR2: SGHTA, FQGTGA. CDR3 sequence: CASSFGHFYEQYF. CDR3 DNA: TGTGCCAGCAGCTTCGGACATTTCTACGAGCAGTACTTC.

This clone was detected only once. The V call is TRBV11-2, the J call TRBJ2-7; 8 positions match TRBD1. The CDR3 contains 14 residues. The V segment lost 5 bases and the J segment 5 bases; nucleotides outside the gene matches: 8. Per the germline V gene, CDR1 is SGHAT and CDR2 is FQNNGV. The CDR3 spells CASSARQGLHEQYF. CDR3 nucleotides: TGTGCCAGCAGCGCACGACAGGGGCTCCACGAGCAGTACTTC.

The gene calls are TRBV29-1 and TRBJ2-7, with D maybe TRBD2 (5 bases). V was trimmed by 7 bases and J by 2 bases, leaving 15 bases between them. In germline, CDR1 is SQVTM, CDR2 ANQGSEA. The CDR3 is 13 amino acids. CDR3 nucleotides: TGCAGCGCCGGAGGCAGGTTTACCTACGAGCAGTACTTC. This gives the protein CSAGGRFTYEQYF.

CDR3 protein: CASSLGGGGNEQFF. CDR3 sequence (DNA): TGTGCCAGCAGCTTAGGGGGAGGGGGCAATGAGCAGTTCTTC. The rearrangement joins TRBV7-6 to TRBJ2-1; D is perhaps TRBD2 (7 bases). Deletions cut 1 base from V and 6 bases from J, with 10 bases between. The germline gives CDR1 SGHVS, CDR2 FNYEAQ. The CDR3 is made up of 14 amino acids.

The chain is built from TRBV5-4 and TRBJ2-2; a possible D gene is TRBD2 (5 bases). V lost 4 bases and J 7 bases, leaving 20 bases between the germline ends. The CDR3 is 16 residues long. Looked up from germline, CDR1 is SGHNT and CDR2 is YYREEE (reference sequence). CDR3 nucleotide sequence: TGTGCCAGCAGCCCTGTCCCCCGGGATGACATCGGGGAGCTGTTTTTT. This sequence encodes CASSPVPRDDIGELFF.

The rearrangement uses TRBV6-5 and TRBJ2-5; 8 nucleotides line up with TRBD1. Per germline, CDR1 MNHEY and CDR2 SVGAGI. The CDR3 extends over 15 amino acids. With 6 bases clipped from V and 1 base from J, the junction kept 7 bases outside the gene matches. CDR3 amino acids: CASSPGQGPQETQYF. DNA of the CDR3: TGTGCCAGCAGCCCCGGACAGGGCCCCCAAGAGACCCAGTACTTC.

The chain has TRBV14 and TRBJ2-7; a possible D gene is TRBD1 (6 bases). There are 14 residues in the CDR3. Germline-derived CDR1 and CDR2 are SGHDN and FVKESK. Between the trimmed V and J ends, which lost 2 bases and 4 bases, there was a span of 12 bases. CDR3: CASSQPGQPYEQYF. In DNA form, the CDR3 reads TGTGCCAGCAGCCAACCTGGACAGCCATACGAGCAGTACTTC.

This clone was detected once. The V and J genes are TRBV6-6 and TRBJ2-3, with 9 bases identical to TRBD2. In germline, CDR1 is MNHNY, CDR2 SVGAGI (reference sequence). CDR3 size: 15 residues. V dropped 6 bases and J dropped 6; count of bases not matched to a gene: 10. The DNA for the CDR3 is TGTGCCAGCAGCCCAAGCGGGGGGCCAGGGGATACGCAGTATTTT. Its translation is CASSPSGGPGDTQYF.

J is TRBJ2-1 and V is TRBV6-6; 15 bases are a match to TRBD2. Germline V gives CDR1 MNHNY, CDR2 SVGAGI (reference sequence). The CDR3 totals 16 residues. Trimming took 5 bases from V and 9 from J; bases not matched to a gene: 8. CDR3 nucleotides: TGTGCCAGCAGTCCCGGACTAGCGGGGGGGTGGGGTGAGCAGTTCTTC. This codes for CASSPGLAGGWGEQFF.

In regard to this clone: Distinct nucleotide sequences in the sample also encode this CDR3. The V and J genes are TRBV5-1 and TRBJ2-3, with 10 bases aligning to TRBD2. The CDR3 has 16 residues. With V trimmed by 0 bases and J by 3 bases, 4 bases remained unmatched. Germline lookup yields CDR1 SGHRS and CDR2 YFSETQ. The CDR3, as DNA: TGCGCCAGCAGCTTGGGTAGCGGGGGGCGAACAGATACGCAGTATTTT. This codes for CASSLGSGGRTDTQYF.

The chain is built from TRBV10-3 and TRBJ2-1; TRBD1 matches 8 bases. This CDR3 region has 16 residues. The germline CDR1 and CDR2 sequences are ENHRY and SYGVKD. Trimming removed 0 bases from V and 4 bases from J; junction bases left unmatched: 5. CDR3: CAISESTGDFYNEQFF. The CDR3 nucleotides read TGTGCCATCAGTGAGTCGACAGGGGACTTTTACAATGAGCAGTTCTTC.

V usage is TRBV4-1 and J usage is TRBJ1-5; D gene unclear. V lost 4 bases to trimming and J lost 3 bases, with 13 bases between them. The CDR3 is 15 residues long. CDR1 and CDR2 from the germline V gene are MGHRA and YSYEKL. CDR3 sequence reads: CASSPGRVYNQPQHF. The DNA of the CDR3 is TGCGCCAGCAGCCCTGGGAGGGTATACAATCAGCCCCAGCATTTT.

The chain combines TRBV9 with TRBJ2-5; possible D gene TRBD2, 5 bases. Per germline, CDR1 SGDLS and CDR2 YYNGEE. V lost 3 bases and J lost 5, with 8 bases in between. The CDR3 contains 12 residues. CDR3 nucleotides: TGTGCCAGCAGCGGATGGGAGGAGACCCAGTACTTC. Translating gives CASSGWEETQYF.

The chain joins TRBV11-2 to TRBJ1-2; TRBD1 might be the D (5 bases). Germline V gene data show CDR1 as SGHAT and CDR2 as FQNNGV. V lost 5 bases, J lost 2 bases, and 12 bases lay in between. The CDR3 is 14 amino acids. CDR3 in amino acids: CASSHTGGNYGYTF. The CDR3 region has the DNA TGTGCCAGCAGCCATACGGGGGGGAACTATGGCTACACCTTC.

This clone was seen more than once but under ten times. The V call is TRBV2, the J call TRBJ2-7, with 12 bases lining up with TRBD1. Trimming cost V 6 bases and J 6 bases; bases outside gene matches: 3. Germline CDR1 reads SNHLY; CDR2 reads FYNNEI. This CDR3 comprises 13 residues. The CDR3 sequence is CASRGQGAGEQYF. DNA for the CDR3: TGTGCCAGCAGGGGACAGGGGGCAGGCGAGCAGTACTTC.

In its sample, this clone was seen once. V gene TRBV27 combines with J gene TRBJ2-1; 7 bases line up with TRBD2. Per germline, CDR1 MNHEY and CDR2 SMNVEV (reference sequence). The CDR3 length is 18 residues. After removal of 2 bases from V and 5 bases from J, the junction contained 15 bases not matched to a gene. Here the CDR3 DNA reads TGTGCCAGCAGTTTACGTCCCACGGCGAGCGGGGATCACAATGAGCAGTTCTTC. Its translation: CASSLRPTASGDHNEQFF.

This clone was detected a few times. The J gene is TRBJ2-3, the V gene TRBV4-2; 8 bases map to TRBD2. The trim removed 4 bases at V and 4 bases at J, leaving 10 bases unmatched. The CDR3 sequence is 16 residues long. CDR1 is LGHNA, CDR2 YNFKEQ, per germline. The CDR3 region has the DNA TGTGCCAGCAGCCTATATCATGCTAGCGGGTCAGATACGCAGTATTTT. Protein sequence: CASSLYHASGSDTQYF.

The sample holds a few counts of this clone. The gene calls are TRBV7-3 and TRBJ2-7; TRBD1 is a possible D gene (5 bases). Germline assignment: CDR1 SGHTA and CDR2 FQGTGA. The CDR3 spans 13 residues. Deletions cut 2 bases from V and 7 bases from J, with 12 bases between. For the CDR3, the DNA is TGTGCCAGCAGCTTATATGGGGCCCTGGAGCAGTACTTC. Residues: CASSLYGALEQYF.